The present T cell receptor (beta chain) was sequenced within a study of PD-L1 blockade in urothelial cancer. Comments on this clone: The CDR3 end shows no conserved phenylalanine or tryptophan, and so a read error is likely.

Samples were collected from each patient before treatment and during treatment. Each patient gave between 1 and 8 of them in total. The V gene's germline CDR1 is SQVTM and CDR2 ANQGSEA. V was clipped by 4 bases and J by 5 bases, with 13 bases between them. This CDR3 comprises 13 residues. Libraries were prepared by immunoSEQ multiplex PCR; TCRdb keeps only in-frame clonotypes and omits some of them. The table lists around 100,000 clones, over 80% of them singletons. Sequenced material: PBMCs, taken around atezolizumab (anti-PD-L1) treatment. This chain connects TRBV29-1 to TRBJ2-3, with D perhaps TRBD1 (6 bases). This TCR came from an elderly woman with urothelial cancer. The CDR3 is CSVATGGGDTQYS. DNA of the CDR3: TGCAGCGTTGCGACAGGAGGAGGAGATACGCAGTATTCT.